Listed below are T cell receptor beta chains from one sample, sequenced in a study of cytomegalovirus exposure and HLA in healthy donors. The data were produced by immunoSEQ multiplex PCR, yet TCRdb's version contains in-frame clones alone and is incomplete. Of around 88,000 clones in the sample, 77% were seen once. The sequencing input was PBMCs. All receptors derive from a man between 45 and 60 years old in good health and CMV-seropositive. The conserved cysteine and the conserved F or W are not part of the CDR3 here. Where a row states a size, it is once, few, many or the class of an expanded clone; other rows omit it.

v_call,clone_size,cdr3_length,cdr3_aa
TRBV9,NA,13,ASSVASGLAETQY
TRBV4-3,few,18,ASSQDFTEGSSSYNSPLH
TRBV7-3,NA,12,ASSPQGSTDTQY
TRBV9,few,14,ASSVPGGEGTDTQY
TRBV6-1,once,13,ASSTRQGAGYGYT
TRBV5-5,NA,13,ASSYSINVYLEQY
TRBV28,few,12,ATWVAGVVNTQY
TRBV5-1,NA,13,ASSLEERPWETQY
TRBV5-6,NA,14,ASSMGSTGHTGELF
TRBV30,NA,13,AWRPGETRNTEAF
TRBV10-2,NA,12,ASSEWQNNQPQH
TRBV28,NA,12,ASSLGTASIRQY
TRBV18,NA,13,ASSPPRLQNTEAF
TRBV13,NA,14,ASSSSGGGLAYEQF
TRBV7-3,NA,11,ASSSGQGGEQY
TRBV10-3,once,13,AISESRGENEKLF
TRBV28,NA,12,ASAPGGSWGEQF
TRBV7-7,NA,13,ASSPGTSGVDTQY
TRBV6-4,few,15,ASSDAHTGNLTYEQH
TRBV5-1,once,13,ASSLTSGGFDTQY
TRBV7-2,NA,12,ASSLQGVSTEAF
TRBV5-1,NA,13,ASSLALGQGGIQY
TRBV4-1,NA,16,ASSQVVGPGGSKNIQY
TRBV19,NA,13,ASSRAGTEGSPLH
TRBV19,few,11,ASSLGGKTEAF
TRBV14,NA,14,ASSPGTGASPYGYT
TRBV4-1,once,14,ASSQYGTGSSYEQY
TRBV4-2,once,14,ASSQDLSGPTDTQY
TRBV18,NA,12,ASSRGQGQETQY
TRBV28,NA,14,ASSLFGTGTGNTIY
TRBV27,NA,11,ASSDRGHQPQH
TRBV4-3,NA,13,ASSQEWGVSYEQY
TRBV6-1,many,11,ASRGSGTPEQY
TRBV4-3,NA,14,ASSQAPGEGDEKLF
TRBV10-3,NA,15,AISEGTSLSSYNEQF
TRBV29-1,NA,12,SVAQAGREGLYP
TRBV28,few,9,ASSFQDGYT
TRBV7-6,NA,12,ASSSRQADSPLH
TRBV28,NA,16,ASYGGGAQINSNQPQH
TRBV7-2,few,10,ASSFEQGARF
TRBV21-1,NA,14,ASSKVCQGTNQPQH
TRBV7-2,once,14,ASSRAPSVSQETQY
TRBV5-6,NA,10,ASSGTAYEQY
TRBV7-2,NA,14,ASSFRRGENTGELF
TRBV6-8,NA,11,ASDSGGGETQY
TRBV6-1,NA,14,ASSESGSGGNQPQH
TRBV13,NA,12,ASSLGSGKDGYT